The text below deals with one T cell receptor (beta chain). There are 15 residues in the CDR3. CDR1 LGHDT and CDR2 YNNKEL come from the germline V gene (reference sequence). V was shortened by 1 base and J by 4 bases, with 13 bases between the two germline ends. The data were taken from a study of blood T cell repertoires in COVID-19. TCRdb's copy holds only in-frame clones and misses some; the assay was immunoSEQ multiplex PCR. The table shows some 13,000 clones, with around 91% occurring only once. The sequenced sample was peripheral blood. This TCR came from a human donor in a cohort sampled during active COVID-19. The chain is built from TRBV3-1 (or the pseudogene TRBV3-2) and TRBJ1-2; maybe TRBD1 (6 bases). The CDR3 sequence is CASSQAVGRGYGYTF. CDR3 in DNA: TGTGCCAGCAGCCAAGCAGTCGGCAGGGGCTATGGCTACACCTTC.